This T cell receptor beta chain was sequenced for a study of CD8 T cells in Susac syndrome. cDNA came from roughly 0.53 to 1 ug RNA primed by random hexamers. MiXCR, run by TCRdb on the immunoSEQ multiplex PCR reads, gives a single entry per CDR3 protein. This table has around 160,000 distinct CDR3 sequences, approximately 92% appearing once. The V segment lost 6 bases and the J segment 1 base; nucleotides outside the gene matches: 6. The CDR3 consists of 15 residues. The chain has TRBV12-3 or TRBV12-4 and TRBJ1-5, with 7 positions matching TRBD1. The sample consisted of CD4+ T cells from PBMCs. This TCR came from a human donor in good health. The CDR3, as DNA: TGTGCCAGCAGCACACAGGGGTTAAGCAATCAGCCCCAGCATTTT. Its translation is CASSTQGLSNQPQHF.